The 8 T cell receptor beta chains given below trace back to one sample, sequenced in a study of cytomegalovirus exposure and HLA in healthy donors. Vbeta (60) and Jbeta (13) primers were used in the PCR. The assay was immunoSEQ multiplex PCR, and TCRdb's table has in-frame clones only and misses some. The data contain about 160,000 clones, approximately 79% of them singletons. The sample consisted of PBMCs. Receptor source: a man aged 40-49 years in good health and CMV-seronegative.

The gene calls are TRBV28 and TRBJ1-1; 7 bases line up with TRBD1. The CDR3 is 12 residues long. J gave up 11 bases and V 2 bases, and 5 bases lay outside the gene matches. Looked up from germline, CDR1 is MDHEN and CDR2 is SYDVKM. As DNA, the CDR3 is TGTGCCAGCAGTTTAAGACAGGGACGGGCTTTCTTT. Translation gives CASSLRQGRAFF.

This rearrangement joins TRBV7-2 to TRBJ2-7; weak D call: TRBD2 (5 bases). CDR3 length: 15 residues. Trimming pared 5 bases from V and 3 bases from J, leaving 17 bases between. Germline assignment: CDR1 SGHTA and CDR2 FQGNSA. CDR3 in amino acids: CASSPGRTGIYEQYF. The CDR3 DNA is TGTGCCAGCAGCCCGGGCCGGACGGGAATCTACGAGCAGTACTTC. The full variable domain, completed using reference TRBV7-2 and TRBJ2-7, is GAGVSQSPSNKVTEKGKDVELRCDPISGHTALYWYRQSLGQGLEFLIYFQGNSAPDKSGLPSDRFSAERTGGSVSTLTIQRTQQEDSAVYLCASSPGRTGIYEQYFGPGTRLTVT.

The rearrangement uses TRBV5-1 and TRBJ2-3; the match to TRBD2 covers 9 bases. V shed 4 bases, J shed 2 bases, and the junction held 8 bases outside the gene matches. The CDR3 consists of 16 residues. Germline-derived CDR1 and CDR2 are SGHRS and YFSETQ. The chain's CDR3 is CASSPQSGRHTDTQYF. The CDR3 nucleotides are TGCGCCAGCAGCCCCCAGAGCGGGAGGCACACAGATACGCAGTATTTT.

The chain links TRBV6-1 to TRBJ1-4; TRBD1 aligns across 7 bases. Germline trimming cut 6 bases from V and 2 bases from J; bases unmatched to any gene: 6. CDR3 size: 15 residues. Germline values: CDR1 MNHNS, CDR2 SASEGT. This CDR3 is CASSGTAATNEKLFF. The CDR3 DNA follows: TGTGCCAGCAGCGGGACAGCGGCTACTAATGAAAAACTGTTTTTT.

The V call is TRBV4-1, the J call TRBJ2-4; D perhaps matches TRBD1 (5 bases). The germline V gene encodes CDR1 MGHRA and CDR2 YSYEKL. The CDR3 is 16 amino acids. V was pared by 3 bases and J by 7 bases, with 19 bases between. The CDR3 here is CASSHPWGPKRNIQYF. The CDR3, as DNA: TGCGCCAGCAGCCACCCTTGGGGCCCGAAAAGGAACATTCAGTACTTC.

The rearrangement uses TRBV6-7 and TRBJ2-7; 11 bases map to TRBD1. TRBV6-7 is classed as an ORF, of uncertain function. Losses at the gene ends were 4 bases for V and 4 bases for J; bases not matched to a gene: 6. The CDR3 contains 15 residues. DNA for the CDR3: TGTGCCAGCAGTTTTCCCGGGACAGGGGGGTACGAGCAGTACTTC. Its translation: CASSFPGTGGYEQYF.

This rearrangement joins TRBV7-9 to TRBJ1-2; TRBD1 matches 9 bases. V shed 4 bases, J shed 4 bases, and the junction held 13 bases outside the gene matches. Looked up from germline, CDR1 is SEHNR and CDR2 is FQNEAQ (reference sequence). CDR3 size: 17 residues. The CDR3 here is CASSSPNVGTGLYGYTF. Here the CDR3 DNA reads TGTGCCAGCAGCTCCCCGAATGTGGGGACAGGGCTCTATGGCTACACCTTC.

The chain uses TRBV30 and TRBJ1-2; D is undetermined. The CDR3 is 12 residues long. Germline V gives CDR1 GTSNPN, CDR2 SVGIG (reference sequence). V lost 4 bases and J lost 4, with 10 bases in between. The CDR3 bases are TGTGCCTGGATGGATTCGGGCTATGGCTACACCTTC. The encoded protein is CAWMDSGYGYTF.